These T cell receptor beta chains were read from a single sample in a study of vaccination and CD4 T cells after COVID-19. The antigens of these receptors remain unknown. TCRdb analysed the PCR reads with MiXCR anew, one entry per CDR3 protein. The table has over 20,000 distinct CDR3 sequences, 54% seen once; the top ten hold 6%. The sequencing input was CD4+ T cells from blood, cultured in vitro. The receptors derive from a human donor who had recovered from COVID-19. The CDR3 runs from the conserved cysteine through the conserved F or W. The D gene is left open where the match is weak. Size is stated for part of the rows, as once, few or many counts, or as a class when the clone is expanded.

CDR3 DNA: TGTGCCAGCAGCTTAGAGAACAGGGGGGGAGATGGCTACACCTTC
CDR3 protein: CASSLENRGGDGYTF
V gene: TRBV11-3
J gene: TRBJ1-2
clone size: .
D gene: TRBD1

CDR3 DNA: TGTGCCAGCAGTCCTGATCATTTCGGGTCCTATGGCTACACCTTC
CDR3 protein: CASSPDHFGSYGYTF
V gene: TRBV12-3/TRBV12-4
J gene: TRBJ1-2
clone size: few
D gene: .

CDR3 DNA: TGCAGTGCTAGAGGGTTCCAGTTGGCCACCGGGGAGCTGTTTTTT
CDR3 protein: CSARGFQLATGELFF
V gene: TRBV20-1
J gene: TRBJ2-2
clone size: .
D gene: .

CDR3 DNA: TGCAGTGCTCCCCCCAGGGAACAAGAGACCCAGTACTTC
CDR3 protein: CSAPPREQETQYF
V gene: TRBV20-1
J gene: TRBJ2-5
clone size: few
D gene: .

CDR3 DNA: TGTGCCAGCAGATCGGGACAGGGGAGATCACCCCTCCACTTT
CDR3 protein: CASRSGQGRSPLHF
V gene: TRBV28
J gene: TRBJ1-6
clone size: .
D gene: TRBD1

CDR3 DNA: TGCAGTGCGGGACAGACCCTCAATAATTCACCCCTCCACTTT
CDR3 protein: CSAGQTLNNSPLHF
V gene: TRBV20-1
J gene: TRBJ1-6
clone size: .
D gene: TRBD1

CDR3 DNA: TGTGCCACCAGCACCGGGTGGGGGTCTGGAAACACCATATATTTT
CDR3 protein: CATSTGWGSGNTIYF
V gene: TRBV15
J gene: TRBJ1-3
clone size: few
D gene: .

CDR3 DNA: TGTGCCATCGGTCTGGACAGAAACTCTGGAAACACCATATATTTT
CDR3 protein: CAIGLDRNSGNTIYF
V gene: TRBV10-3
J gene: TRBJ1-3
clone size: .
D gene: .

CDR3 DNA: TGCGCCAGCAGCCCGGGACTAGCGGGAGGAAATGAGCAGTTCTTC
CDR3 protein: CASSPGLAGGNEQFF
V gene: TRBV4-3
J gene: TRBJ2-1
clone size: .
D gene: TRBD2

CDR3 DNA: TGTGCCAGCAGCTTGATTATCCCCACCACCGAGCAGTACTTC
CDR3 protein: CASSLIIPTTEQYF
V gene: TRBV7-9
J gene: TRBJ2-7
clone size: .
D gene: .

CDR3 DNA: TGCAGCGTTGTCGGGACAGGGGGCCGGGATGAAAAACTGTTTTTT
CDR3 protein: CSVVGTGGRDEKLFF
V gene: TRBV29-1
J gene: TRBJ1-4
clone size: .
D gene: TRBD1

CDR3 DNA: TGCGCTAGCAGCCAAGTAGGTGGGCCCCACTCTGGAAACACCATATATTTT
CDR3 protein: CASSQVGGPHSGNTIYF
V gene: TRBV4-1
J gene: TRBJ1-3
clone size: .
D gene: .

CDR3 DNA: TGCAGTGCTAGAGTGAGCGGTAGCTCCTACAATGAGCAGTTCTTC
CDR3 protein: CSARVSGSSYNEQFF
V gene: TRBV20-1
J gene: TRBJ2-1
clone size: .
D gene: .

CDR3 DNA: TGTGCCAGCAGCTTCACAGAGAACACTGAAGCTTTCTTT
CDR3 protein: CASSFTENTEAFF
V gene: TRBV7-2
J gene: TRBJ1-1
clone size: .
D gene: .

CDR3 DNA: TGTGCCAGCAGTTCCCGTGAGCAGTTCTTC
CDR3 protein: CASSSREQFF
V gene: TRBV28
J gene: TRBJ2-1
clone size: .
D gene: .